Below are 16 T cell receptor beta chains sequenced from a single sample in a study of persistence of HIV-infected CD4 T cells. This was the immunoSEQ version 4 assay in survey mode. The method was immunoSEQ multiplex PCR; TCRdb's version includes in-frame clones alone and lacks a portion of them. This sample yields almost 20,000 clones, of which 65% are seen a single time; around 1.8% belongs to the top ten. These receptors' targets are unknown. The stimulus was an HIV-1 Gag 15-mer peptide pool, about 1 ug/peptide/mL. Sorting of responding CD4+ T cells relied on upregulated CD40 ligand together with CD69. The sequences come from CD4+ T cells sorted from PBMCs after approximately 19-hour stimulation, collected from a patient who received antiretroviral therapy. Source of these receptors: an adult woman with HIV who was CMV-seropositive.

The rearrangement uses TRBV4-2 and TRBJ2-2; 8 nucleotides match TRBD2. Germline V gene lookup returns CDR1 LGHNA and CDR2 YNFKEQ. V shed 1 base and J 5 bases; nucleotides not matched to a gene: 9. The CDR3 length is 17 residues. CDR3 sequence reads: CASSQVPRGGYTGELFF. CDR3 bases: TGTGCCAGCAGCCAAGTTCCCCGGGGGGGCTATACCGGGGAGCTGTTTTTT.

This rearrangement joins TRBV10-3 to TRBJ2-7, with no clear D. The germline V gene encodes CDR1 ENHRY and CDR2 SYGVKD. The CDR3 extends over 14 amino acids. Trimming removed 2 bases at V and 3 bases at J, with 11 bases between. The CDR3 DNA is TGTGCCATCAGTGAGACTCTAGTAGGCTACGAGCAGTACTTC. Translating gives CAISETLVGYEQYF.

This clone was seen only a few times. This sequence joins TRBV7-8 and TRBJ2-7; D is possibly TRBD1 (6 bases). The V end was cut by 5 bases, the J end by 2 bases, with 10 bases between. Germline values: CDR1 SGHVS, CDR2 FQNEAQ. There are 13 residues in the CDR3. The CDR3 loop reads CASSQDSTYEQYV. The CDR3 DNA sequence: TGTGCCAGCAGCCAGGACAGCACCTACGAGCAGTACGTC.

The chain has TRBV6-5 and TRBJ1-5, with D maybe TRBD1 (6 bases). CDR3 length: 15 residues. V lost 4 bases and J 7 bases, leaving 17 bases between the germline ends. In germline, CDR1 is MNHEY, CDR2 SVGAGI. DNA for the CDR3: TGTGCCAGCAGTTCGGAACAGGGACGTGTCCAGCCCCAGCATTTT. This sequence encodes CASSSEQGRVQPQHF.

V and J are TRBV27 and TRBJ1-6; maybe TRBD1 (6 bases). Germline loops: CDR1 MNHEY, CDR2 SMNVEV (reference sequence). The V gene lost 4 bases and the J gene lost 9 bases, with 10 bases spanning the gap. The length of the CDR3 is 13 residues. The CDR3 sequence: CASSYREFSPLHF. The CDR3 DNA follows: TGTGCCAGCAGTTACAGGGAGTTTTCACCCCTCCACTTT.

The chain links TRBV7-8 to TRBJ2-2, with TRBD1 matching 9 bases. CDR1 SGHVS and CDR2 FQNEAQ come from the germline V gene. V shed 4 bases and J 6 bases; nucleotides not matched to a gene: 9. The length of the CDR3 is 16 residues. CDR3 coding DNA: TGTGCCAGCAGCTCCACCGGGACAGGGCCTGCCGGGGAGCTGTTTTTT. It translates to CASSSTGTGPAGELFF.

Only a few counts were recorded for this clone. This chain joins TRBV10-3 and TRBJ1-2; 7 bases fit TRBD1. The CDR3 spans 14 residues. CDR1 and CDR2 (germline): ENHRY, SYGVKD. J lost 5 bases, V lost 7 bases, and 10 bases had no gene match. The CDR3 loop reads CAIKGTDALYGYTF. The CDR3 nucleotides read TGTGCCATCAAGGGGACAGACGCTCTTTATGGCTACACCTTC.

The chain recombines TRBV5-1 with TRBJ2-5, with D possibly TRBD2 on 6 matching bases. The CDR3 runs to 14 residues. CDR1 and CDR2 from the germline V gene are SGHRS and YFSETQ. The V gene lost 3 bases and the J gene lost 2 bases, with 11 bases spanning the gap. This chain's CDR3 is CASSSVGGQETQYF. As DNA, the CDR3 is TGCGCCAGCAGCTCAGTCGGAGGGCAAGAGACCCAGTACTTC. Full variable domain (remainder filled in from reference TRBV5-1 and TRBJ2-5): KAGVTQTPRYLIKTRGQQVTLSCSPISGHRSVSWYQQTPGQGLQFLFEYFSETQRNKGNFPGRFSGRQFSNSRSEMNVSTLELGDSALYLCASSSVGGQETQYFGPGTRLLVL.

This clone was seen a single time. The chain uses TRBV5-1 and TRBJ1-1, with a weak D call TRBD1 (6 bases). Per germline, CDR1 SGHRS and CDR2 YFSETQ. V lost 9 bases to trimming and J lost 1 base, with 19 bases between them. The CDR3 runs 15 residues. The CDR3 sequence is CATGIGGQGNTEAFF. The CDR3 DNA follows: TGCGCCACCGGGATAGGGGGGCAAGGGAACACTGAAGCTTTCTTT.

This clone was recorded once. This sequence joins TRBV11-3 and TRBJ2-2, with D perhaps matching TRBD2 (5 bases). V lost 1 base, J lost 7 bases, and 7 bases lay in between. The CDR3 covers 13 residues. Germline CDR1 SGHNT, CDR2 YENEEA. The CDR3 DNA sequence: TGTGCCAGCAGCTTAGTCAGCGGCGGGGAGCTGTTTTTT. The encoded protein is CASSLVSGGELFF.

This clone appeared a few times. The CDR3: CSVEDRGENTIYF. CDR3 DNA sequence: TGCAGCGTTGAAGATCGGGGGGAAAACACCATATATTTT. V usage is TRBV29-1 and J usage is TRBJ1-3; D is perhaps TRBD1 (5 bases). The germline V gene encodes CDR1 SQVTM and CDR2 ANQGSEA. The CDR3 runs to 13 residues. V was pared by 0 bases and J by 6 bases, with 9 bases between.

The CDR3 DNA is TGCGCCAGCAGTGAGTCGGGGGCGCGGGTCAATGAGCAGTTCTTC. The encoded protein is CASSESGARVNEQFF. This chain uses TRBV10-1 with TRBJ2-1; the D gene is possibly TRBD1 (6 bases). Germline CDR1 reads WNHNN; CDR2 reads SYGVQD (reference sequence). V was clipped by 0 bases and J by 6 bases, with 12 bases between them. This CDR3 has 15 amino acids.

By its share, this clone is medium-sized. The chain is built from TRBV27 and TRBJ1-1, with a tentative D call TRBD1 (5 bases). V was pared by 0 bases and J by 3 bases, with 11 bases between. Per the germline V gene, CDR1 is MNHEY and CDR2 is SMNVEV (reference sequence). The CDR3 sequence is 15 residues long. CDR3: CASSLSGGWDTEAFF. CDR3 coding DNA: TGTGCCAGCAGTTTATCCGGGGGTTGGGACACTGAAGCTTTCTTT.

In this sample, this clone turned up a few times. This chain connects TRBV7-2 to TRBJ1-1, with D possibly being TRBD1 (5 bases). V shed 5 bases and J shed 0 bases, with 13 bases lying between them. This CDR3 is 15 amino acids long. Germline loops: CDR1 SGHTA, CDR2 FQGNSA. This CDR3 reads CASSVGPGMNTEAFF. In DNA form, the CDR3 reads TGTGCCAGCAGCGTGGGACCCGGAATGAACACTGAAGCTTTCTTT.

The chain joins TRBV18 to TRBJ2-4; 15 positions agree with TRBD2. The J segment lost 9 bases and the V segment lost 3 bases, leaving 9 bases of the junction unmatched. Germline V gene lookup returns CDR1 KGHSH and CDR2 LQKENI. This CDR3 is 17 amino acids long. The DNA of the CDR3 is TGTGCCAGCTCACCCAGGACTAGCGGGGGGGCCCAGGTCATTCAGTACTTC. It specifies CASSPRTSGGAQVIQYF.

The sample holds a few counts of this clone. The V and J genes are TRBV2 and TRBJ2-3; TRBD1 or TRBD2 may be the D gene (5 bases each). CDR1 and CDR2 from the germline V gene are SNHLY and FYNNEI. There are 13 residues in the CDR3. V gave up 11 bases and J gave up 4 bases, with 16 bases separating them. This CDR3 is CAVPGGGPDTQYF. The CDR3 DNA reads TGTGCCGTCCCCGGTGGGGGACCAGATACGCAGTATTTT. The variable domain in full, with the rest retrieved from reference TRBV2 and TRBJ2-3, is EPEVTQTPSHQVTQMGQEVILRCVPISNHLYFYWYRQILGQKVEFLVSFYNNEISEKSEIFDDQFSVERPDGSNFTLKIRSTKLEDSAMYFCAVPGGGPDTQYFGPGTRLTVL.